This TCR beta chain was captured by sequencing in a study of shared clonotypes between healthy human individuals. Study-wide background: Two women and a few men aged 18 to 49 served as donors. Researchers assigned three CD4 naive, three CD4 memory, two CD8 naive and one CD8 memory plate to each donor.

Study outcomes and limitations: Generally, estimated richness proved larger in naive subsets than it did in memory subsets. Only blood samples were collected, and tissue repertoires likely differ.

Assay used: immunoSEQ multiplex PCR; TCRdb lists only in-frame clones, some missing. The sample holds about 2.1 million clones, about 93% seen once. The CDR3 extends over 16 amino acids. V gave up 4 bases and J gave up 4 bases; unmatched junction bases: 8. The germline V gene has CDR1 MNHEY and CDR2 SMNVEV (reference sequence). Naive CD8 isolation took CD45RO-negative cells positively selected for CCR7 and excluded terminally differentiated effector memory CD45RA+ cells. A note on this clone: Antigen specificity is unknown.

The V gene is TRBV27, the J gene TRBJ2-2; 8 bases match TRBD2. This TCR was recovered from a man younger than 35 in good health. Some clones in this sample may be carry-over from other donors' samples. What was sequenced was naive CD8+ T cells from PBMCs. This chain's CDR3 is CASSSQGLAPTGELFF. CDR3 DNA: TGTGCCAGCAGTTCACAAGGACTAGCACCCACCGGGGAGCTGTTTTTT.